A selection of T cell receptor beta chains follows, all from one sample in a study of tumor-infiltrating lymphocytes in localized non-small cell lung cancer. Assay: immunoSEQ multiplex PCR; the TCRdb copy retains only in-frame clones and omits some. Here the sample spans several thousand clones, approximately 71% being singletons. What was sequenced was lung tumor tissue. The receptors come from a human donor with non-small cell lung cancer. Both conserved end residues are part of each CDR3. The order of the fields is J gene, V gene, clone size, CDR3 protein. Not all rows give a size; the values are once, few, many and, for expanded clones, a class.

>TRBJ1-2|TRBV4-2|.
CASSQTNRGFGYGYTF
>TRBJ1-6|TRBV4-1|.
CASSQELGPSNSPLHF
>TRBJ1-2|TRBV9|.
CASSVGSDTYYGYTF
>TRBJ2-3|TRBV6-1|.
CASSEGQGADTQYF
>.|TRBV7-2|.
CASSVSNEQYF
>TRBJ1-5|TRBV30|few
CAWSNRDSNQPQHF
>TRBJ2-1|TRBV11-2|.
CASSQTDSSYNEQFF
>TRBJ2-6|TRBV5-4|once
CASSSASTSGANVLTF
>TRBJ1-2|TRBV11-2|.
CASSLPLRQGEFSYGYTF
>TRBJ1-6|TRBV5-6|.
CASSLQTSYNSPLHF
>TRBJ2-3|TRBV11-2|.
CASSLDPDTQYF
>TRBJ2-2|TRBV18|once
CASSLMGLSNTGELFF
>TRBJ2-3|TRBV9|.
CASSVALAGGEDTQYF
>TRBJ1-5|TRBV6-6|.
CASSQRSAQPQHF
>TRBJ2-5|TRBV20-1|.
CSALNVGEQYF
>TRBJ1-5|TRBV15|.
CATSRGGRNQPQHF
>TRBJ1-2|TRBV7-9|few
CASSGAVESYGYTF
>TRBJ2-5|TRBV6-1|once
CACRGGIQQTQYF
>TRBJ2-5|TRBV7-3|few
CASSTGGAETQYF
>TRBJ1-2|TRBV7-2|.
CASSLLPGQGLNGGYTF
>TRBJ2-1|TRBV5-1|once
CASRPLQGSNEQFF
>TRBJ1-1|TRBV7-6|.
CASSLSRGTEAFF
>TRBJ2-7|TRBV11-2|.
CASSVQGYLTYEQYF
>TRBJ1-1|TRBV20-1|few
CSAPRDTEAFF